These T cell receptor beta chains were read from a single sample in a study of OX40 agonist ivuxolimab in advanced cancers. Only in-frame clones appear in the TCRdb table, and some are missing; sequencing was by immunoSEQ multiplex PCR. The repertoire holds around 14,000 clones, with 70% to 75% as singletons. The sequencing used CD4+ or CD8+ T cells sorted from blood, collected in a trial of the OX40 agonist ivuxolimab. Source of these receptors: an adult with an advanced solid tumor such as melanoma, head and neck, liver or kidney cancer. The CDR3 runs from the conserved cysteine through the conserved F or W. Each record gives: D gene, V gene, clone size, J gene, CDR3 protein, CDR3 DNA. A D gene is named only where the DNA matches it firmly. Some rows mark clone size as missing; the rest say once, few, many or name a class of expanded clone.

d_call: -; v_call: TRBV6-6; clone_size: -; j_call: TRBJ2-7; cdr3_aa: CASSYLDSLVAEQYF; cdr3_nt: TGTGCCAGCAGTTACCTAGACAGCTTAGTGGCCGAGCAGTACTTC
d_call: -; v_call: TRBV10-3; clone_size: -; j_call: TRBJ2-3; cdr3_aa: CAIPKTDRSGLSTDTQYF; cdr3_nt: TGTGCCATCCCCAAAACCGATAGGAGCGGACTAAGCACAGATACGCAGTATTTT
d_call: TRBD2; v_call: TRBV4-2; clone_size: once; j_call: TRBJ2-7; cdr3_aa: CASSHGAGEGYEQYF; cdr3_nt: TGTGCCAGCAGCCATGGGGCGGGAGAGGGCTACGAGCAGTACTTC
d_call: -; v_call: TRBV2; clone_size: -; j_call: TRBJ1-2; cdr3_aa: CASMGGTSYGYTF; cdr3_nt: TGTGCCAGCATGGGGGGGACAAGCTATGGCTACACCTTC
d_call: -; v_call: TRBV4-2; clone_size: -; j_call: TRBJ2-3; cdr3_aa: CASSFDRSTDTQYF; cdr3_nt: TGTGCCAGCAGCTTCGACAGGTCCACAGATACGCAGTATTTT
d_call: -; v_call: TRBV4-2; clone_size: -; j_call: TRBJ1-3; cdr3_aa: CASSQGSLSGNTIYF; cdr3_nt: TGTGCCAGCAGCCAGGGTTCCCTCTCTGGAAACACCATATATTTT
d_call: -; v_call: TRBV28; clone_size: -; j_call: TRBJ2-7; cdr3_aa: CASSPTGGTAYEQYF; cdr3_nt: TGTGCCAGCAGTCCGACAGGAGGAACCGCCTACGAGCAGTACTTC
d_call: TRBD2; v_call: TRBV11-2; clone_size: -; j_call: TRBJ2-1; cdr3_aa: CASSLRVEGLADYNEQFF; cdr3_nt: TGTGCCAGCAGCTTACGGGTCGAGGGACTAGCAGACTACAATGAGCAGTTCTTC
d_call: -; v_call: TRBV5-5; clone_size: -; j_call: TRBJ2-3; cdr3_aa: CASSLAQDWSDTQYF; cdr3_nt: TGTGCCAGCAGCTTGGCCCAGGATTGGTCCGATACGCAGTATTTT
d_call: TRBD2; v_call: TRBV27; clone_size: -; j_call: TRBJ2-7; cdr3_aa: CASSSGLAEQYF; cdr3_nt: TGTGCCAGCAGTTCCGGACTAGCCGAGCAGTACTTC
d_call: TRBD1; v_call: TRBV19; clone_size: -; j_call: TRBJ2-7; cdr3_aa: CASSWGQGNYEQYF; cdr3_nt: TGTGCCAGTAGTTGGGGACAGGGAAATTACGAGCAGTACTTC
d_call: -; v_call: TRBV7-9; clone_size: -; j_call: TRBJ2-1; cdr3_aa: CASSLAFSAHNEQFF; cdr3_nt: TGTGCCAGCAGCTTAGCTTTTAGCGCTCACAATGAGCAGTTCTTC
d_call: -; v_call: TRBV2; clone_size: -; j_call: TRBJ2-5; cdr3_aa: CASSEYRGLATQYF; cdr3_nt: TGTGCCAGCAGTGAGTATCGCGGCCTGGCGACCCAGTACTTC
d_call: TRBD2; v_call: TRBV19; clone_size: -; j_call: TRBJ2-1; cdr3_aa: CATGTSGRVYNEQFF; cdr3_nt: TGTGCCACCGGGACTAGCGGGAGGGTCTACAATGAGCAGTTCTTC
d_call: -; v_call: TRBV19; clone_size: -; j_call: TRBJ1-1; cdr3_aa: CASSSQQSVRAEAFF; cdr3_nt: TGTGCCAGTAGTTCTCAACAGTCGGTGAGGGCTGAAGCTTTCTTT
d_call: -; v_call: TRBV7-2; clone_size: -; j_call: TRBJ2-7; cdr3_aa: CASSLDGSGAYEQYF; cdr3_nt: TGTGCCAGCAGCTTAGACGGTAGCGGTGCCTACGAGCAGTACTTC
d_call: -; v_call: TRBV21-1; clone_size: -; j_call: TRBJ1-5; cdr3_aa: CASSKERGDKYYQPQHF; cdr3_nt: TGTGCCAGCAGCAAAGAGCGGGGGGACAAATACTATCAGCCCCAGCATTTT
d_call: TRBD1; v_call: TRBV27; clone_size: -; j_call: TRBJ2-7; cdr3_aa: CASSFGTGGREQYF; cdr3_nt: TGTGCCAGCAGTTTTGGGACAGGGGGCAGGGAGCAGTACTTC
d_call: -; v_call: TRBV11-3; clone_size: -; j_call: TRBJ2-2; cdr3_aa: CASSSPGTGELFF; cdr3_nt: TGTGCCAGCAGCTCCCCCGGAACCGGGGAGCTGTTTTTT
d_call: -; v_call: TRBV2; clone_size: -; j_call: TRBJ1-1; cdr3_aa: CASFGVSAVVPNTEAFF; cdr3_nt: TGTGCCAGCTTTGGGGTTTCCGCGGTAGTACCCAACACTGAAGCTTTCTTT
d_call: TRBD1; v_call: TRBV6-4; clone_size: -; j_call: TRBJ2-3; cdr3_aa: CASSDRGRGDTQYF; cdr3_nt: TGTGCCAGCAGTGACAGGGGGCGAGGGGATACGCAGTATTTT
d_call: TRBD2; v_call: TRBV11-1; clone_size: -; j_call: TRBJ2-4; cdr3_aa: CASSASGSENIQYF; cdr3_nt: TGTGCCAGCAGCGCTAGCGGGAGTGAAAACATTCAGTACTTC
d_call: TRBD1; v_call: TRBV7-9; clone_size: -; j_call: TRBJ2-7; cdr3_aa: CASSQTDRGSEQYF; cdr3_nt: TGTGCCAGCAGCCAGACGGACAGGGGATCCGAGCAGTACTTC
d_call: TRBD1; v_call: TRBV6-5; clone_size: -; j_call: TRBJ2-7; cdr3_aa: CASSPQTGVEQYF; cdr3_nt: TGTGCCAGCAGTCCCCAGACAGGGGTTGAGCAGTACTTC
d_call: -; v_call: TRBV28; clone_size: -; j_call: TRBJ1-5; cdr3_aa: CASSLGRAYSNQPQHF; cdr3_nt: TGTGCCAGCAGTTTGGGCAGGGCTTATAGCAATCAGCCCCAGCATTTT
d_call: -; v_call: TRBV5-6; clone_size: -; j_call: TRBJ2-5; cdr3_aa: CASSLWRVLQETQYF; cdr3_nt: TGTGCCAGCAGCCTCTGGCGGGTCCTACAAGAGACCCAGTACTTC
d_call: -; v_call: TRBV27; clone_size: -; j_call: TRBJ2-3; cdr3_aa: CASSSVLPDTQYF; cdr3_nt: TGTGCCAGCAGTTCCGTTTTGCCGGATACGCAGTATTTT
d_call: -; v_call: TRBV4-3; clone_size: once; j_call: TRBJ2-1; cdr3_aa: CASSQDSYNEQFF; cdr3_nt: TGCGCCAGCAGCCAAGACAGCTACAATGAGCAGTTCTTC
d_call: -; v_call: TRBV18; clone_size: -; j_call: TRBJ2-7; cdr3_aa: CASSPIITDRSYEQYF; cdr3_nt: TGTGCCAGCTCACCCATCATTACGGACAGAAGCTACGAGCAGTACTTC
d_call: TRBD1; v_call: TRBV19; clone_size: -; j_call: TRBJ1-1; cdr3_aa: CASRRTGPNTEAFF; cdr3_nt: TGTGCCAGTAGACGGACAGGGCCGAACACTGAAGCTTTCTTT
d_call: -; v_call: TRBV4-3; clone_size: once; j_call: TRBJ2-1; cdr3_aa: CASSQEWAPYNEQFF; cdr3_nt: TGCGCCAGCAGCCAAGAGTGGGCTCCCTACAATGAGCAGTTCTTC
d_call: -; v_call: TRBV9; clone_size: -; j_call: TRBJ2-1; cdr3_aa: CASSADNEQFF; cdr3_nt: TGTGCCAGCAGCGCTGACAATGAGCAGTTCTTC
d_call: TRBD1; v_call: TRBV6-4; clone_size: -; j_call: TRBJ2-3; cdr3_aa: CASSDEGATDTQYF; cdr3_nt: TGTGCCAGCAGTGATGAGGGGGCGACAGATACGCAGTATTTT
d_call: -; v_call: TRBV7-2; clone_size: -; j_call: TRBJ1-1; cdr3_aa: CASSLTSLGTEAFF; cdr3_nt: TGTGCCAGCAGCTTAACTAGTCTAGGGACTGAAGCTTTCTTT
d_call: -; v_call: TRBV7-2; clone_size: medium-sized; j_call: TRBJ2-7; cdr3_aa: CASSPTSYYEQYF; cdr3_nt: TGTGCCAGCAGCCCCACTAGTTACTACGAGCAGTACTTC
d_call: TRBD2; v_call: TRBV7-9; clone_size: few; j_call: TRBJ2-1; cdr3_aa: CASSSSSGRWVRVQFF; cdr3_nt: TGTGCCAGCAGCTCTTCTAGCGGGAGGTGGGTAAGGGTGCAGTTCTTC
d_call: -; v_call: TRBV27; clone_size: -; j_call: TRBJ1-2; cdr3_aa: CASSFAREHHYGYTF; cdr3_nt: TGTGCCAGCAGTTTTGCGAGAGAACACCACTATGGCTACACCTTC
d_call: -; v_call: TRBV6-5; clone_size: -; j_call: TRBJ2-7; cdr3_aa: CASSYGRQYEQYF; cdr3_nt: TGTGCCAGCAGTTACGGAAGGCAGTACGAGCAGTACTTC
d_call: TRBD2; v_call: TRBV11-2; clone_size: -; j_call: TRBJ2-7; cdr3_aa: CASRVSGSSGEQYF; cdr3_nt: TGTGCCAGCAGAGTTAGCGGGAGTTCGGGCGAGCAGTACTTC
d_call: -; v_call: TRBV19; clone_size: -; j_call: TRBJ2-1; cdr3_aa: CASSITSGRVNYNEQFF; cdr3_nt: TGTGCCAGTAGTATAACTTCAGGCAGGGTTAACTACAATGAGCAGTTCTTC
d_call: TRBD1; v_call: TRBV10-2; clone_size: -; j_call: TRBJ2-7; cdr3_aa: CARHRGQYEQYF; cdr3_nt: TGCGCCAGACACAGGGGGCAGTACGAGCAGTACTTC
d_call: -; v_call: TRBV19; clone_size: -; j_call: TRBJ2-3; cdr3_aa: CASSIATSPDTQYF; cdr3_nt: TGTGCCAGTAGTATAGCCACCTCCCCAGATACGCAGTATTTT
d_call: TRBD1; v_call: TRBV7-6; clone_size: -; j_call: TRBJ2-2; cdr3_aa: CASSLVPMDRQTNTGELFF; cdr3_nt: TGTGCCAGCAGCTTAGTACCCATGGACAGGCAAACGAACACCGGGGAGCTGTTTTTT